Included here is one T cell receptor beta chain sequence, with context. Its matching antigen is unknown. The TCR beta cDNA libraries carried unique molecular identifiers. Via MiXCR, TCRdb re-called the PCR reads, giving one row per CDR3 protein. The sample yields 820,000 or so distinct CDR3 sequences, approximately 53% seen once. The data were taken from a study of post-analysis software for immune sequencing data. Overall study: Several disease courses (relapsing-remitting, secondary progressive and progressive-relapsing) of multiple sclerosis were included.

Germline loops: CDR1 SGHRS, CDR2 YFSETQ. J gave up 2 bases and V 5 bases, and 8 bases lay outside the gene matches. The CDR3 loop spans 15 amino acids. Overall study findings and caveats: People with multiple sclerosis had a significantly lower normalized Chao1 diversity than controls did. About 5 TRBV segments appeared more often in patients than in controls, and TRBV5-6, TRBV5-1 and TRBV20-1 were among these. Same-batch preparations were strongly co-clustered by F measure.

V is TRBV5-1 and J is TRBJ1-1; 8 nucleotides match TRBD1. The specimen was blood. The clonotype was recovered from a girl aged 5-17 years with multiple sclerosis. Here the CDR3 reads CASRGQGAYNTEAFF. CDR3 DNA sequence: TGCGCCAGCAGGGGGCAGGGGGCCTATAACACTGAAGCTTTCTTT.